This T cell receptor (beta chain) derives from a study of T cells in Graves' hyperthyroidism and ophthalmopathy. PBMCs came from around 10 ml fresh peripheral blood. CDR3 length: 16 amino acids. Germline CDR1 reads SGHRS; CDR2 reads YFSETQ. J gave up 0 bases and V 3 bases, and 7 bases lay outside the gene matches. Amplified TCR beta CDR3 regions came from RNA transcripts. TCR CDR3 underwent first-round RT-PCR with the HTBI primer set. TCRdb itself ran the multiplex PCR reads through MiXCR, one entry per CDR3 protein. Of around 700,000 distinct CDR3 sequences listed, under 20% were seen once; the top ten hold 16%. This clonotype was recorded at least ten times.

The chain combines TRBV5-1 with TRBJ1-1; 8 nucleotides match TRBD1. Sequencing input: blood. The clonotype originates from a woman aged 50 to 65 with Graves' hyperthyroidism that later progressed to Graves' ophthalmopathy. The CDR3 sequence: CASSSRTGLMNTEAFF. CDR3 nucleotides: TGCGCCAGCAGCTCCCGGACAGGGCTCATGAACACTGAAGCTTTCTTT.